This TCR beta chain was sequenced during a study of technical replicates of blood from a few donors. This clone was seen just once. Data came from immunoSEQ multiplex PCR; TCRdb stores just in-frame clones and leaves some out. The sample comprises about 79,000 clones, 91% of which are singletons, and over 0.35% rests with the top ten. Germline lookup yields CDR1 MNHNS and CDR2 SASEGT. J was trimmed by 10 bases and V by 0 bases; bases with no gene match: 9. CDR3 size: 16 residues. The source is a human donor in good health. Some clones in this sample may be carry-over from other donors' samples. The material sequenced was T cells isolated from PBMCs. The chain is built from TRBV6-1 and TRBJ2-1; TRBD2 matches at 10 bases. In DNA, the CDR3 is TGTGCCAGCAGTGAAGCGCGGCTAGCGGGAGTAGGAGAGCAGTTCTTC. This codes for CASSEARLAGVGEQFF.